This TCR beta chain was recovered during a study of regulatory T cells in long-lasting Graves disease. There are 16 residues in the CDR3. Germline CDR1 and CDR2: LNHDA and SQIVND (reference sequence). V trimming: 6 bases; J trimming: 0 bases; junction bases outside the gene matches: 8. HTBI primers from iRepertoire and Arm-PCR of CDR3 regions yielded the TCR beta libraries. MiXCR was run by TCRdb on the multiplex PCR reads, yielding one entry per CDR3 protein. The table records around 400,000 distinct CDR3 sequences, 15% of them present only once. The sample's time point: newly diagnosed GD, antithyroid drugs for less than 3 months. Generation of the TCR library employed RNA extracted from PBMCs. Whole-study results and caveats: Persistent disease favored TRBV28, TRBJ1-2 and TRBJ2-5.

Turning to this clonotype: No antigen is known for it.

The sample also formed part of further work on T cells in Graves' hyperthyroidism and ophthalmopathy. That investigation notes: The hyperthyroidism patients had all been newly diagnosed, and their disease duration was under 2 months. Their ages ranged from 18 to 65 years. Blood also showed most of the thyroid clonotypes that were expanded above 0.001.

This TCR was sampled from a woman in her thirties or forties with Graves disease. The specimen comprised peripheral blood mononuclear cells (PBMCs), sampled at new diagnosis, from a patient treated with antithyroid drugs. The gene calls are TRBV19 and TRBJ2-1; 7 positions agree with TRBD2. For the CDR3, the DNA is TGTGCCAGTAGCTATAGGGGCGGGAGCTCCTACAATGAGCAGTTCTTC. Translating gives CASSYRGGSSYNEQFF.